The next 20 T cell receptor beta chains were all read from a single sample in a study of cytomegalovirus exposure and HLA in healthy donors (TCRdb year 2017). Receptor libraries were prepared by the immunoSEQ multiplex PCR assay. For the multiplex PCR, a mixture combining 60 forward primers for TCR Vbeta segments and 13 reverse primers for TCR Jbeta segments was used. This is the immuneACCESS table as TCRdb keeps it, with only in-frame sequences that have V and J called. A part of the clones is gone; compared with another copy, unresolved V genes explain less than half, and the rest is unexplained. The sample profile shows roughly 67,000 clones; about 82% of them were found once. 2.5% to 3.5% of the sample is held by the ten biggest clonotypes. Material for sequencing was PBMCs. These receptors all come from a woman in her 30s in good health and CMV-seronegative.

The chain links TRBV7-9 to TRBJ2-1, with 8 bases that match TRBD2. The CDR3 spans 16 residues. CDR1 and CDR2 from the germline V gene are SEHNR and FQNEAQ (reference sequence). The V gene end was trimmed by 0 bases and the J gene end by 5 bases; junction bases not matched to a gene: 6. CDR3 in DNA: TGTGCCAGCAGCTTAGCGTGGATAGCGGGAAACAATGAGCAGTTCTTC. It encodes CASSLAWIAGNNEQFF. Looking up the rest from reference TRBV7-9 and TRBJ2-1 gives the full variable domain: DTGVSQNPRHKITKRGQNVTFRCDPISEHNRLYWYRQTLGQGPEFLTYFQNEAQLEKSRLLSDRFSAERPKGSFSTLEIQRTEQGDSAMYLCASSLAWIAGNNEQFFGPGTRLTVL.

The rearrangement uses TRBV11-1 and TRBJ2-7; D perhaps matches TRBD1 (5 bases). This CDR3 has 13 residues. Germline lookup yields CDR1 SGHAT and CDR2 FQDESV (reference sequence). The ends were cut back, 1 base at V and 3 bases at J, with 7 bases in the middle. CDR3 nucleotides: TGTGCCAGCAGCTTAGGACAGCTCTACGAGCAGTACTTC. Translated: CASSLGQLYEQYF.

This clone has only a few counts. The chain links TRBV10-1 to TRBJ2-1; 8 nucleotides match TRBD1. The CDR3 is 18 amino acids. The V segment lost 2 bases and the J segment 4 bases; nucleotides outside the gene matches: 13. In germline, CDR1 is WNHNN, CDR2 SYGVQD (reference sequence). CDR3 in DNA: TGCGCCAGCAGTGAGCGCCGGGGCTGGACAGGGCTTTACAATGAGCAGTTCTTC. The encoded protein is CASSERRGWTGLYNEQFF.

The chain recombines TRBV19 with TRBJ2-1; a weak D match, TRBD1 (6 bases). In germline, CDR1 is LNHDA, CDR2 SQIVND (reference sequence). Trimming took off 7 bases at V and 0 bases at J, with 7 bases between the two ends. This CDR3 is built from 13 residues. CDR3 sequence reads: CASTDSSYNEQFF. CDR3 bases: TGTGCCAGTACGGACAGCTCCTACAATGAGCAGTTCTTC.

This chain links TRBV7-9 with TRBJ1-1, with 7 bases identical to TRBD1. CDR1 is SEHNR and CDR2 is FQNEAQ in the germline V gene (reference sequence). Trimming took 0 bases from V and 2 from J; bases not matched to a gene: 0. This CDR3 comprises 14 residues. The CDR3 coding sequence is TGTGCCAGCAGCTTAGCAGGGGGCAACACTGAAGCTTTCTTT. It codes for CASSLAGGNTEAFF. Combining the CDR3 with reference TRBV7-9 and TRBJ1-1 gives the whole variable domain DTGVSQNPRHKITKRGQNVTFRCDPISEHNRLYWYRQTLGQGPEFLTYFQNEAQLEKSRLLSDRFSAERPKGSFSTLEIQRTEQGDSAMYLCASSLAGGNTEAFFGQGTRLTVV.

The V call is TRBV28, the J call TRBJ1-1; perhaps TRBD1 as D (6 bases). The CDR3 extends over 17 amino acids. Trimming took off 3 bases at V and 4 bases at J, with 21 bases between the two ends. Per germline, CDR1 MDHEN and CDR2 SYDVKM. The CDR3: CASSFFAEGVKGTEAFF. CDR3 sequence (DNA): TGTGCCAGCAGTTTCTTCGCAGAGGGGGTAAAGGGCACTGAAGCTTTCTTT.

V is TRBV28 and J is TRBJ2-7; 9 nucleotides align to TRBD1. CDR3 length equals 13 residues. The germline CDR1 and CDR2 sequences are MDHEN and SYDVKM. The trim removed 4 bases at V and 6 bases at J, leaving 4 bases unmatched. The CDR3 DNA reads as TGTGCCAGCAGTTGGGGGGACAGGGCCGAGCAGTACTTC. Translating it yields CASSWGDRAEQYF.

The chain recombines TRBV6-5 with TRBJ2-7, with 8 positions matching TRBD1. The germline V gene encodes CDR1 MNHEY and CDR2 SVGAGI. This CDR3 region has 14 residues. Unmatched junction bases numbered 4, after V lost 4 bases and J lost 2 bases. CDR3 nucleotides: TGTGCCAGCAGTTCAGGGGGCTCTACCTACGAGCAGTACTTC. This sequence encodes CASSSGGSTYEQYF.

As regards this clone: The identical CDR3 is also encoded by other nucleotide sequences in the sample. This rearrangement joins TRBV6-6 to TRBJ2-7, with 7 bases lining up with TRBD1. From germline, CDR1 is MNHNY and CDR2 SVGAGI (reference sequence). The length of the CDR3 is 13 residues. V lost 7 bases to trimming and J lost 3 bases; unmatched junction nucleotides: 6. The CDR3 DNA reads TGTGCCAGCACCAGGGGACAGTACTACGAGCAGTACTTC. Protein sequence: CASTRGQYYEQYF.

The chain links TRBV29-1 to TRBJ2-2; D is possibly TRBD2 (7 bases). This CDR3 has 13 residues. Germline V gene data show CDR1 as SQVTM and CDR2 as ANQGSEA. The CDR3 protein is CAAAGAWSGELFF. CDR3 DNA: TGCGCCGCTGCGGGGGCTTGGTCCGGGGAGCTGTTTTTT.

This sequence joins TRBV7-2 and TRBJ2-1; 11 nucleotides line up with TRBD1. Trimming at V came to 8 bases and at J to 10 bases, leaving 10 bases not matched to a gene. Looked up from germline, CDR1 is SGHTA and CDR2 is FQGNSA. The CDR3 length is 14 residues. The CDR3 sequence is CASGPWTGGDEQFF. The CDR3 bases are TGTGCCAGCGGACCGTGGACAGGGGGCGACGAGCAGTTCTTC.

The chain couples TRBV28 to TRBJ1-5; possibly TRBD1 for D (6 bases). Between the trimmed V and J ends, which lost 9 bases and 4 bases, there was a span of 19 bases. Germline-derived CDR1 and CDR2 are MDHEN and SYDVKM. The CDR3 sequence is 15 residues long. The CDR3 bases are TGTGCCAGTTGTTTCCAGGGGAATACGAATCAGCCCCAGCATTTT. Residues: CASCFQGNTNQPQHF.

The CDR3 nucleotides are TGTGCCAGCAGTTACCAGTTGAACACTGAAGCTTTCTTT. Amino acids: CASSYQLNTEAFF. The V and J genes are TRBV6-5 and TRBJ1-1; D gene ambiguous. Germline CDR1 reads MNHEY; CDR2 reads SVGAGI. The CDR3 is made up of 13 amino acids. V gave up 2 bases and J gave up 0 bases, with 4 bases separating them.

This clone was picked up a small number of times. This sequence joins TRBV19 and TRBJ2-7; TRBD1 matches at 7 bases. The CDR3 length is 16 residues. J gave up 0 bases and V 0 bases, and 5 bases lay outside the gene matches. Germline V CDR1 and CDR2: LNHDA, SQIVND (reference sequence). The CDR3 region has the DNA TGTGCCAGTAGTATAGAGGGGACAGTGAGCTCCTACGAGCAGTACTTC. Translating it yields CASSIEGTVSSYEQYF. Looking up the rest from reference TRBV19 and TRBJ2-7 gives the full variable domain: DGGITQSPKYLFRKEGQNVTLSCEQNLNHDAMYWYRQDPGQGLRLIYYSQIVNDFQKGDIAEGYSVSREKKESFPLTVTSAQKNPTAFYLCASSIEGTVSSYEQYFGPGTRLTVT.

V gene TRBV10-3 combines with J gene TRBJ1-1; TRBD1 matches 12 bases. J gave up 1 base and V 5 bases, and 8 bases lay outside the gene matches. Germline CDR1 ENHRY, CDR2 SYGVKD. The CDR3 has 17 amino acids. The CDR3 spells CAISSGTGGAGNTEAFF. The CDR3 DNA is TGTGCCATCAGTTCCGGGACAGGGGGCGCGGGGAACACTGAAGCTTTCTTT.

V gene TRBV6-5 combines with J gene TRBJ1-2, with 7 bases fitting TRBD1. Germline V gives CDR1 MNHEY, CDR2 SVGAGI. V gave up 0 bases and J gave up 10 bases; unmatched junction bases: 11. The CDR3 is made up of 15 amino acids. The CDR3, as DNA: TGTGCCAGCAGTTACTCTCAGGGCAGGGGGTGGTCCTACACCTTC. It encodes CASSYSQGRGWSYTF.

The chain links TRBV5-4 to TRBJ1-2, with a weak D call TRBD1 (5 bases). Germline CDR1 and CDR2: SGHNT and YYREEE (reference sequence). The CDR3 spans 14 residues. V was clipped by 4 bases and J by 2 bases, with 12 bases between them. The CDR3 here is CASSAPRGNYGYTF. The CDR3 nucleotides read TGTGCCAGCAGCGCGCCTAGGGGCAACTATGGCTACACCTTC.

The rearrangement links TRBV7-2 to TRBJ2-1; the match to TRBD2 covers 14 bases. This CDR3 has 16 residues. The ends lost 4 bases at V and 9 bases at J; junction bases unmatched: 8. The germline gives CDR1 SGHTA, CDR2 FQGNSA. CDR3 sequence reads: CASSWGLAGDPAEQFF. CDR3 nucleotide sequence: TGTGCCAGCAGCTGGGGACTAGCGGGGGACCCGGCTGAGCAGTTCTTC. Variable domain in full (rest from reference TRBV7-2 and TRBJ2-1): GAGVSQSPSNKVTEKGKDVELRCDPISGHTALYWYRQSLGQGLEFLIYFQGNSAPDKSGLPSDRFSAERTGGSVSTLTIQRTQQEDSAVYLCASSWGLAGDPAEQFFGPGTRLTVL.

Comments on this clone: The germline gene is not matched at one end of the junction; a read error may be the cause. This chain joins TRBV7-2 and TRBJ1-5, with D possibly matching TRBD1 (6 bases). This CDR3 region has 16 residues. The V gene's germline CDR1 is SGHTA and CDR2 FQGNSA. CDR3 in DNA: TGTGTCAGCAGCTTAGTTGGGGGACATAGCAATCAGCCCCAGCATTTT. This gives the protein CVSSLVGGHSNQPQHF. Supplemented by reference TRBV7-2 and TRBJ1-5, the full variable domain reads GAGVSQSPSNKVTEKGKDVELRCDPISGHTALYWYRQSLGQGLEFLIYFQGNSAPDKSGLPSDRFSAERTGGSVSTLTIQRTQQEDSAVYLCVSSLVGGHSNQPQHFGDGTRLSIL.

This clone appeared once. The chain couples TRBV7-8 to TRBJ1-1, with 9 bases matching TRBD1. V lost 2 bases to trimming and J lost 2 bases; unmatched junction nucleotides: 9. The CDR3 spans 17 residues. Germline V gives CDR1 SGHVS, CDR2 FQNEAQ. The CDR3 is CASSLMLGTGRNTEAFF. DNA of the CDR3: TGTGCCAGCAGCTTAATGCTTGGGACAGGGAGAAACACTGAAGCTTTCTTT.